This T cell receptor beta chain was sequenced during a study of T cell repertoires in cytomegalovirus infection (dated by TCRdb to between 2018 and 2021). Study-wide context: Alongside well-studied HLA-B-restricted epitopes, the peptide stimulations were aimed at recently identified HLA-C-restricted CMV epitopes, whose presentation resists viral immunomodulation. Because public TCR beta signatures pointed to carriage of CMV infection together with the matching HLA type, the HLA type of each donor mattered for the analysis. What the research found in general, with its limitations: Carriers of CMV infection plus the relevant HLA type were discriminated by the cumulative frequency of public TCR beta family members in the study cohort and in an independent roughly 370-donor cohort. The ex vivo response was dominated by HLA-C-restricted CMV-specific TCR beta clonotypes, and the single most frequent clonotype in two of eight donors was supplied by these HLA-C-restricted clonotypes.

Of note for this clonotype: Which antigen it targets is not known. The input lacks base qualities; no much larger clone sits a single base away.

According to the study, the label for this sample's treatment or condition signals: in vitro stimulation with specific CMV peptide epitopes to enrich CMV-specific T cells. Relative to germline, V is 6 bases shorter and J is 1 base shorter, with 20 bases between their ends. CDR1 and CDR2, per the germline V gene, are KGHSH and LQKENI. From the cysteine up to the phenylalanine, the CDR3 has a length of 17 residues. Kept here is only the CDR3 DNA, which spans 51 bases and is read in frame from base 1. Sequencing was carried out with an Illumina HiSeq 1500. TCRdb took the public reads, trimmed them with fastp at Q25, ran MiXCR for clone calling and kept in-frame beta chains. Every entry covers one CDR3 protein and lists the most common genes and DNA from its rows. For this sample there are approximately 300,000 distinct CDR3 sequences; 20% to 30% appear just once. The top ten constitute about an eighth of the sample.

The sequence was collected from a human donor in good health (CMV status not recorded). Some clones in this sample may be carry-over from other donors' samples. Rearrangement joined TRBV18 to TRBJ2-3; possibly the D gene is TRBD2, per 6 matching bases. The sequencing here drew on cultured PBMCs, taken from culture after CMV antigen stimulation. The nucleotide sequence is TGTGCCAGCTCCGGGACTTGGGGGGATGCACGCACAGATACGCAGTATTTT. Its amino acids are CASSGTWGDARTDTQYF.